This TCR beta chain was captured in a study of shared clonotypes between healthy human individuals. In the study overall: Three plates were used per donor for CD4 naive, three for CD4 memory, two for CD8 naive and one for CD8 memory.

This CDR3 has 17 amino acids. The junction had 8 bases not matched to a gene; V was cut back by 5 bases and J by 0 bases. Germline V CDR1 and CDR2: SQVTM, ANQGSEA. Adults of Caucasian background living in Nashville, Tennessee made up all donors. At the deep level, the assay was run. Genomic DNA of each subset was evenly split across several immunoSEQ plates. The repertoire was sequenced with immunoSEQ multiplex PCR; TCRdb's copy has only in-frame clones and lacks some. Among 190,000 or so clones listed, approximately 92% were seen once. The V gene is TRBV29-1, the J gene TRBJ2-1, with 12 bases lining up with TRBD2. This clonotype was sampled from a woman aged 25-40 years in good health. Sequencing was performed on naive CD4+ T cells sorted from blood. Documented subset: CD45RA+ positively selected. In DNA form, the CDR3 reads TGCAGCGTTCTCCTAGCGGGAGGGATAAGCTCCTACAATGAGCAGTTCTTC. Translating it yields CSVLLAGGISSYNEQFF.